This T cell receptor beta chain is drawn from a study of CD8 T cells in ankylosing spondylitis. Regarding the study as a whole: A motif in TCR beta, a set of eight or nine highly homologous variants, appeared characteristic of ankylosing spondylitis blood. Reactive arthritis synovial fluid and blood were previously reported to contain some motif variants.

The sample holds many counts of this clonotype. Its antigen is still unknown. Each TCR beta library was made by quantitative 5'-RACE that incorporated molecular barcodes. MiXCR, run by TCRdb on the 5' RACE reads, gives a single entry per CDR3 protein. The table lists under 150,000 distinct CDR3 sequences, roughly an eighth of them singletons, with around 4.3% in the top ten. CDR3 length: 12 residues. V lost 1 base and J 3 bases, leaving 1 base between the germline ends. From germline, CDR1 is SGHTA and CDR2 FQGNSA. V and J are TRBV7-2 and TRBJ1-5; no clear D. The sequence came from a female donor with ankylosing spondylitis or in good health (not recorded which). Material: blood, either unsorted or a sorted T cell fraction (not recorded which). As DNA, the CDR3 is TGTGCCAGCAGCTTAGTCAATCAGCCCCAGCATTTT. The encoded protein is CASSLVNQPQHF.